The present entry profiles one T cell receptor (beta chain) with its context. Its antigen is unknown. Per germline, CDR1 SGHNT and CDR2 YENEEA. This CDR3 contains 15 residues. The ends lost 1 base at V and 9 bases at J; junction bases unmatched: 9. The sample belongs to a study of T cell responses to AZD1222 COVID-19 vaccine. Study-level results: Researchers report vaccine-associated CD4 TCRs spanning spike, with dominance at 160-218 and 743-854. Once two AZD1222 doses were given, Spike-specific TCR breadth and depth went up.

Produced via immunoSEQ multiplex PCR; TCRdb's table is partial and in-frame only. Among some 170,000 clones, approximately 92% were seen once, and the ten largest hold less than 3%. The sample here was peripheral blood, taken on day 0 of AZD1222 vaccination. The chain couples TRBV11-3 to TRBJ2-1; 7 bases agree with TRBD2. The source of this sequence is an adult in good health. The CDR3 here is CASSLGSGGRGEQFF. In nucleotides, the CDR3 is TGTGCCAGCAGCTTAGGATCGGGAGGAAGGGGTGAGCAGTTCTTC.